The 2 T cell receptor beta chains presented below share a single source sample, sequenced in a study of cytotoxic CD8 clonotypes in ibrutinib-treated CLL. Produced via immunoSEQ multiplex PCR; TCRdb's table is partial and in-frame only. The table includes 300,000 to 400,000 clones, 60% to 80% detected once. Sequenced here: PBMCs, sampled after 36 months of ibrutinib treatment. The receptors shown here come from a human donor with chronic lymphocytic leukemia.

The chain links TRBV6-5 to TRBJ1-5; the D gene is possibly TRBD1 (5 bases). Germline V gene sequence: CDR1 MNHEY, CDR2 SVGAGI. Between the trimmed V and J ends, which lost 6 bases and 2 bases, there was a span of 14 bases. This CDR3 contains 15 residues. CDR3: CASSRGGAGNQPQHF. For the CDR3, the DNA is TGTGCCAGCAGCCGGGGCGGGGCTGGCAATCAGCCCCAGCATTTT.

The chain uses TRBV5-1 and TRBJ2-5; 12 bases agree with TRBD2. V lost 7 bases, J lost 3 bases, and 1 base stayed unmatched. There are 13 residues in the CDR3. The V gene's germline CDR1 is SGHRS and CDR2 YFSETQ. In nucleotides, the CDR3 is TGCGCCAGCTCTAGCGGGGGGGAAGAGACCCAGTACTTC. As protein: CASSSGGEETQYF.